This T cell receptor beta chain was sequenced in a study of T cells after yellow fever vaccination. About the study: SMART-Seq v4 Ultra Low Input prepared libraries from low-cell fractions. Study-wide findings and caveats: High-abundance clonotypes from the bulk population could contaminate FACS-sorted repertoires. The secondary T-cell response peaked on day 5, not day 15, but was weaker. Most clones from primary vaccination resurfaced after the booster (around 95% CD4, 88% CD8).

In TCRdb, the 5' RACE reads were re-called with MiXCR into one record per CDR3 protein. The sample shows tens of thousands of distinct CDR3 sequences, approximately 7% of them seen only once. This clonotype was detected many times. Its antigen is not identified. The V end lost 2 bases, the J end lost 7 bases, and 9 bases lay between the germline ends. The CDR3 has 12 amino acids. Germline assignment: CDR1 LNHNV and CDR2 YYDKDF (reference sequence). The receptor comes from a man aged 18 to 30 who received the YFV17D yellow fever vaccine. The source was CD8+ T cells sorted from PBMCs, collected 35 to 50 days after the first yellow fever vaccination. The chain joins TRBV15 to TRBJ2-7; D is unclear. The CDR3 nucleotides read TGTGCCACCAGCAGATCGTCGGAAGAGCAGTACTTC. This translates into CATSRSSEEQYF.